These 6 T cell receptor beta chains were all obtained from the same sample, sequenced in a study of blood T cells in healthy people across ages. Then a second PCR, running about 6 to 12 cycles, was carried out with a sample-barcoded 5' primer and a J-beta primer mix. TCRdb analysed the 5' RACE reads with MiXCR anew, one entry per CDR3 protein. The data hold around 1,500,000 distinct CDR3 sequences, with under 30% observed a single time. The sequencing input was blood. These receptors originate from a woman in her 30s in good health.

This clonotype appeared a few times. The chain recombines TRBV5-1 with TRBJ2-2; the D gene is possibly TRBD1 (5 bases). V was pared by 4 bases and J by 4 bases, with 11 bases between. Per germline, CDR1 SGHRS and CDR2 YFSETQ. The CDR3 has 14 amino acids. CDR3 bases: TGCGCCAGCAGCGGTGCCAGGGCCACCGGGGAGCTGTTTTTT. As protein: CASSGARATGELFF.

Of note for this clonotype: Just one base apart from a much larger clone, this may be a read error. The gene calls are TRBV6-2 or TRBV6-3 and TRBJ1-2, with a possible D match to TRBD1 (6 bases). In germline, CDR1 is MNHEY, CDR2 SVGEGT. The CDR3 loop spans 13 amino acids. CDR3 sequence (DNA): TGTGCCAGCACCAGGACAGCTAACGATGGCTACACCTTC. Its protein is CASTRTANDGYTF.

This clonotype came up a few times. This chain connects TRBV5-1 to TRBJ2-1; D unclear. This CDR3 has 15 residues. The germline V gene encodes CDR1 SGHRS and CDR2 YFSETQ. V lost 1 base and J 0 bases, leaving 8 bases between the germline ends. The CDR3 is CASSLRSVSYNEQFF. The CDR3 nucleotides read TGCGCCAGCAGCTTGAGGTCTGTCTCCTACAATGAGCAGTTCTTC.

V gene TRBV14 combines with J gene TRBJ2-7, with TRBD2 matching over 8 bases. This CDR3 region has 13 residues. With V trimmed by 3 bases and J by 6 bases, 4 bases remained unmatched. Germline V lookup: CDR1 SGHDN, CDR2 FVKESK. DNA of the CDR3: TGTGCCAGCAGCCAGACACTAGCGGTCGAGCAGTACTTC. It yields the protein CASSQTLAVEQYF.

This clonotype was detected only a few times. The chain uses TRBV7-9 and TRBJ1-5, with TRBD1 identical over 8 bases. This CDR3 is 15 amino acids long. V trimming: 10 bases; J trimming: 3 bases; junction bases outside the gene matches: 11. Germline-derived CDR1 and CDR2 are SEHNR and FQNEAQ (reference sequence). The CDR3 here is CAIFETGDYNQPQHF. The CDR3, as DNA: TGTGCCATATTCGAGACAGGGGATTACAATCAGCCCCAGCATTTT.

This clonotype has a handful of counts. The chain carries TRBV29-1 and TRBJ2-1, with 9 bases identical to TRBD2. CDR3 length equals 16 residues. Trimming removed 6 bases from V and 9 bases from J; junction bases left unmatched: 18. Germline V gene lookup returns CDR1 SQVTM and CDR2 ANQGSEA. The CDR3 sequence is CSVANPGLAGMAEQFF. The CDR3 nucleotides read TGCAGCGTCGCAAACCCGGGACTAGCTGGGATGGCTGAGCAGTTCTTC.